What follows are 25 T cell receptor beta chains derived from one specimen sequenced in a study of long-term antiretroviral therapy in people with HIV. Samples were assayed with immunoSEQ v3.0 at survey level. Some clones are missing from TCRdb's copy, which holds only in-frame ones; the method was immunoSEQ multiplex PCR. The table records tens of thousands of clones, 80% to 90% of them present only once. The material was unsorted PBMCs, obtained approximately 2.9 years before starting antiretroviral therapy. The receptors were gathered from a woman in her twenties or thirties with HIV.

This chain links TRBV9 with TRBJ2-1; the D gene could be TRBD1 or TRBD2 (5 bases each). CDR1 and CDR2 (germline): SGDLS, YYNGEE. V was cut by 1 base and J by 4 bases, with 12 bases left in between. The CDR3 runs to 15 residues. CDR3: CASSVRDAPYNEQFF. Written as DNA, the CDR3 is TGTGCCAGCAGCGTAAGGGACGCGCCTTACAATGAGCAGTTCTTC.

The chain combines TRBV5-1 with TRBJ2-7; 11 positions agree with TRBD2. Germline CDR1 reads SGHRS; CDR2 reads YFSETQ. The CDR3 loop spans 15 amino acids. J was trimmed by 3 bases and V by 4 bases; bases with no gene match: 6. The CDR3 sequence: CASSHPSGGRYEQYF. The DNA for the CDR3 is TGCGCCAGCAGCCATCCTAGCGGGGGGCGCTACGAGCAGTACTTC.

J is TRBJ2-1 and V is TRBV14; TRBD1 agrees at 10 bases. The ends lost 4 bases at V and 4 bases at J; junction bases unmatched: 16. This CDR3 has 19 residues. Germline CDR1 reads SGHDN; CDR2 reads FVKESK. Here the CDR3 reads CASSPRPKKTGGEYNEQFF. CDR3 bases: TGTGCCAGCAGCCCCAGACCAAAAAAGACAGGGGGCGAGTACAATGAGCAGTTCTTC.

The chain is built from TRBV7-2 and TRBJ2-3; D remains ambiguous. This CDR3 has 13 amino acids. V was cut by 2 bases and J by 5 bases, with 8 bases left in between. Germline CDR1 SGHTA, CDR2 FQGNSA. CDR3 protein: CASSLKIVDTQYF. The CDR3 nucleotides are TGTGCCAGCAGCTTAAAAATTGTAGATACGCAGTATTTT. The full variable domain, with the rest looked up from reference TRBV7-2 and TRBJ2-3, is GAGVSQSPSNKVTEKGKDVELRCDPISGHTALYWYRQSLGQGLEFLIYFQGNSAPDKSGLPSDRFSAERTGGSVSTLTIQRTQQEDSAVYLCASSLKIVDTQYFGPGTRLTVL.

The rearrangement links TRBV4-1 to TRBJ2-2; D possibly corresponds to TRBD1 (6 bases). The germline CDR1 and CDR2 sequences are MGHRA and YSYEKL. The CDR3 sequence is 18 residues long. The germline V and J ends were trimmed by 3 bases and 2 bases, with 19 bases remaining between them. CDR3 coding DNA: TGCGCCAGCAGCCAGGCAGGGGCCCCGTTCGTTAACACCGGGGAGCTGTTTTTT. Its translation is CASSQAGAPFVNTGELFF.

This chain uses TRBV27 with TRBJ1-2; 7 bases match TRBD1. CDR3 length: 16 amino acids. CDR1 is MNHEY and CDR2 is SMNVEV in the germline V gene (reference sequence). The ends lost 2 bases at V and 5 bases at J; junction bases unmatched: 11. CDR3 amino acids: CASSLVPRDRVYGYTF. CDR3 DNA: TGTGCCAGCAGTTTAGTGCCCCGGGACAGAGTATATGGCTACACCTTC.

This chain connects TRBV5-5 to TRBJ2-3; 8 nucleotides agree with TRBD1. The CDR3 contains 16 residues. With 4 bases clipped from V and 4 bases from J, the junction kept 11 bases outside the gene matches. Germline V CDR1 and CDR2: SGHKS, YYEKEE (reference sequence). The CDR3 region has the DNA TGTGCCAGCAGCCTCCAGGACAGGGTGGGCGCAGATACGCAGTATTTT. Protein sequence: CASSLQDRVGADTQYF. The entire variable domain, with the rest obtained from reference TRBV5-5 and TRBJ2-3, is as follows: DAGVTQSPTHLIKTRGQQVTLRCSPISGHKSVSWYQQVLGQGPQFIFQYYEKEERGRGNFPDRFSARQFPNYSSELNVNALLLGDSALYLCASSLQDRVGADTQYFGPGTRLTVL.

The rearrangement links TRBV6-1 to TRBJ1-5; D is undetermined. Germline lookup yields CDR1 MNHNS and CDR2 SASEGT. The CDR3 length is 15 residues. Trimming left V 3 bases short and J 0 bases short, with 9 bases between. The CDR3 nucleotides read TGTGCCAGCAGTGAGTTTAAGTATAGCAATCAGCCCCAGCATTTT. Amino acid sequence: CASSEFKYSNQPQHF.

The genes are TRBV12-2 and TRBJ1-4. TRBV12-2 is a pseudogene segment. CDR3 length: 21 residues. The CDR3 sequence is CASRPKLPGPPYPPTNEKLFF. In DNA form, the CDR3 reads TGTGCAAGTCGTCCTAAGCTTCCGGGCCCTCCTTATCCCCCAACTAATGAAAAACTGTTTTTT.

The chain has TRBV10-3 and TRBJ1-6; D gene uncertain. The CDR3 length is 12 residues. The V gene's germline CDR1 is ENHRY and CDR2 SYGVKD. V shed 8 bases and J shed 5 bases, with 7 bases lying between them. CDR3 loop: CAISGNNSPLHF. The DNA for the CDR3 is TGTGCCATCTCGGGGAATAATTCACCCCTCCACTTT.

The chain links TRBV7-2 to TRBJ2-7; TRBD1 might be the D (5 bases). Germline V lookup: CDR1 SGHTA, CDR2 FQGNSA. The CDR3 covers 12 residues. V gave up 0 bases and J gave up 7 bases, with 7 bases separating them. The CDR3 coding sequence is TGTGCCAGCAGCTTAGCGGGGCTGGAGCAGTACTTC. As protein: CASSLAGLEQYF.

V usage is TRBV9 and J usage is TRBJ1-2; D is undetermined. This CDR3 spans 15 amino acids. Looked up from germline, CDR1 is SGDLS and CDR2 is YYNGEE. The V end lost 3 bases, the J end lost 0 bases, and 12 bases lay between the germline ends. The CDR3 here is CASSGSKRTNYGYTF. The CDR3 region has the DNA TGTGCCAGCAGCGGAAGTAAGAGAACTAACTATGGCTACACCTTC.

The CDR3 DNA sequence: TGTGCCAGCAGGTCCACGGAGGATGGAGATACGCAGTATTTT. It is translated as CASRSTEDGDTQYF. The V call is TRBV6-6, the J call TRBJ2-3; D perhaps matches TRBD2 (5 bases). Deletions cut 6 bases from V and 5 bases from J, with 15 bases between. The germline CDR1 and CDR2 sequences are MNHNY and SVGAGI (reference sequence). The CDR3 spans 14 residues.

The chain couples TRBV4-2 to TRBJ2-5; D possibly matches TRBD1 or TRBD2 (5 bases each). The V end lost 3 bases, the J end lost 1 base, and 18 bases lay between the germline ends. Germline V gene lookup returns CDR1 LGHNA and CDR2 YNFKEQ. The length of the CDR3 is 17 residues. CDR3 sequence (DNA): TGTGCCAGCAGCCAGGGACCTACACAAGGTTCCCAAGAGACCCAGTACTTC. Residues: CASSQGPTQGSQETQYF.

The rearrangement uses TRBV19 and TRBJ1-1; 11 positions agree with TRBD1. The CDR3 sequence is 14 residues long. Per the germline V gene, CDR1 is LNHDA and CDR2 is SQIVND (reference sequence). V shed 3 bases and J 7 bases; nucleotides not matched to a gene: 4. The chain's CDR3 is CASSIGQGASEAFF. CDR3 sequence (DNA): TGTGCCAGTAGTATTGGACAGGGGGCGAGTGAAGCTTTCTTT.

The V gene is TRBV5-1, the J gene TRBJ2-7; the D gene is possibly TRBD2 (6 bases). The CDR3 is made up of 13 amino acids. V lost 1 base to trimming and J lost 5 bases, with 10 bases between them. Germline CDR1 and CDR2: SGHRS and YFSETQ. Here the CDR3 reads CASSLRGTDEQYF. The CDR3 DNA follows: TGCGCCAGCAGCTTGCGGGGGACGGACGAGCAGTACTTC. Looking up the rest from reference TRBV5-1 and TRBJ2-7 gives the full variable domain: KAGVTQTPRYLIKTRGQQVTLSCSPISGHRSVSWYQQTPGQGLQFLFEYFSETQRNKGNFPGRFSGRQFSNSRSEMNVSTLELGDSALYLCASSLRGTDEQYFGPGTRLTVT.

The CDR3 sequence is CASSYSGGAGETQYF. DNA for the CDR3: TGTGCCAGCAGCTACAGCGGGGGGGCGGGAGAGACCCAGTACTTC. This chain connects TRBV7-3 to TRBJ2-5, with 10 bases fitting TRBD2. Germline CDR1 reads SGHTA; CDR2 reads FQGTGA. The ends lost 4 bases at V and 4 bases at J; junction bases unmatched: 6. The CDR3 has 15 residues.

The chain recombines TRBV25-1 with TRBJ1-2; D might be TRBD1 (6 bases). The CDR3 has 13 amino acids. Germline V gene sequence: CDR1 MGHDK, CDR2 SYGVNS. Trimming cost V 8 bases and J 6 bases, with 16 bases left between them. CDR3 loop: CASVPAGANGYTF. The CDR3 DNA is TGTGCCAGCGTTCCGGCAGGGGCGAATGGCTACACCTTC.

The chain links TRBV30 to TRBJ2-5, with D maybe TRBD2 (6 bases). CDR3 size: 14 residues. Germline lookup yields CDR1 GTSNPN and CDR2 SVGIG (reference sequence). Trimming took 2 bases from V and 8 from J, leaving 18 bases between them. CDR3 amino acids: CAWSPGLSKSTQYF. Here the CDR3 DNA reads TGTGCCTGGAGTCCGGGACTTAGCAAATCCACCCAGTACTTC.

V usage is TRBV10-3 and J usage is TRBJ1-3, with 7 nucleotides matching TRBD1. J lost 6 bases, V lost 0 bases, and 2 bases had no gene match. The CDR3 is made up of 14 amino acids. CDR1 and CDR2 from the germline V gene are ENHRY and SYGVKD. CDR3 loop: CAISESGQLNTIYF. CDR3 nucleotide sequence: TGTGCCATCAGTGAGTCGGGACAGCTAAACACCATATATTTT.

V and J are TRBV10-2 and TRBJ2-6; TRBD1 might be the D (6 bases). From germline, CDR1 is WSHSY and CDR2 SAAADI. This CDR3 is 19 amino acids long. Trimming removed 2 bases at V and 0 bases at J, with 17 bases between. The DNA of the CDR3 is TGCGCCAGCAGTGAGCCTCTTTTACAGGGAAACTCTGGGGCCAACGTCCTGACTTTC. It specifies CASSEPLLQGNSGANVLTF.

V gene TRBV5-4 combines with J gene TRBJ2-7; 7 bases agree with TRBD1. The ends lost 5 bases at V and 6 bases at J; junction bases unmatched: 8. There are 13 residues in the CDR3. Looked up from germline, CDR1 is SGHNT and CDR2 is YYREEE (reference sequence). For the CDR3, the DNA is TGTGCCAGCAGTCCCGGGACAGACATCGAGCAGTACTTC. Its protein product is CASSPGTDIEQYF. Full variable domain (rest looked up from reference TRBV5-4 and TRBJ2-7): ETGVTQSPTHLIKTRGQQVTLRCSSQSGHNTVSWYQQALGQGPQFIFQYYREEENGRGNFPPRFSGLQFPNYSSELNVNALELDDSALYLCASSPGTDIEQYFGPGTRLTVT.

This rearrangement joins TRBV30 to TRBJ2-5, with a tentative D call TRBD1 (5 bases). The CDR3 extends over 14 amino acids. V dropped 4 bases and J dropped 4 bases, with 16 bases sitting between them. CDR1 and CDR2 from the germline V gene are GTSNPN and SVGIG (reference sequence). The DNA for the CDR3 is TGTGCCTGGAAAAAGGAGACAAGGGGAGAGACCCAGTACTTC. It translates to CAWKKETRGETQYF.

This CDR3 is CASSIRVGDEQFF. In DNA form, the CDR3 reads TGTGCCAGCAGCATACGTGTCGGGGATGAGCAGTTCTTC. The chain carries TRBV7-7 and TRBJ2-1, with D possibly matching TRBD2 (5 bases). The V end lost 5 bases, the J end lost 8 bases, and 13 bases lay between the germline ends. Germline V gene sequence: CDR1 SSHAT, CDR2 FNYEAQ (reference sequence). The length of the CDR3 is 13 residues.

The chain has TRBV14 and TRBJ1-1; no clear D gene. The CDR3 spans 14 residues. V lost 5 bases and J lost 5, with 15 bases in between. Germline lookup yields CDR1 SGHDN and CDR2 FVKESK. The CDR3 nucleotides read TGTGCCAGCAGCACGGGGTGGTCGGGGACTGAAGCTTTCTTT. Translating it yields CASSTGWSGTEAFF. Full variable domain (remainder filled in from reference TRBV14 and TRBJ1-1): EAGVTQFPSHSVIEKGQTVTLRCDPISGHDNLYWYRRVMGKEIKFLLHFVKESKQDESGMPNNRFLAERTGGTYSTLKVQPAELEDSGVYFCASSTGWSGTEAFFGQGTRLTVV.